This T cell receptor (beta chain) comes out of a study of cytomegalovirus exposure and HLA in healthy donors. The CDR3 spans 11 residues. Germline-derived CDR1 and CDR2 are DFQATT and SNEGSKA (reference sequence). V lost 6 bases and J 3 bases, leaving 7 bases between the germline ends. PCR used 60 Vbeta primers and 13 Jbeta primers. Clones were read by immunoSEQ multiplex PCR, and TCRdb kept only the in-frame ones, dropping some. The data show about 140,000 clones, with under 80% seen just once and 8.8% held by the top ten. Study-level results: In an earlier analysis, most TCR beta V segments were productive about 87% or about 30% of the time.

Regarding this clone: The target antigen is unknown.

The source material was PBMCs. This sequence originates from a woman aged 45 to 65 in good health and CMV-seropositive. The chain uses TRBV20-1 and TRBJ2-3; D unresolved. CDR3 sequence: CSALLTDTQYF. The CDR3 nucleotides are TGCAGTGCACTTCTAACAGATACGCAGTATTTT.